The 23 T cell receptor beta chains presented below share a single source sample, sequenced in a study of blood T cell repertoires in COVID-19. Sequencing used immunoSEQ multiplex PCR; TCRdb keeps in-frame clones, though not all of them. This sample has roughly 350,000 clones, with 85% found just once. Material for sequencing was peripheral blood. The receptors come from a young woman with acute or convalescent COVID-19.

The CDR3 nucleotides are TGTGCCTCTGCGACGGGAACCTATGGCTACACCTTC. It is translated as CASATGTYGYTF. V usage is TRBV25-1 and J usage is TRBJ1-2, with no clear D. There are 12 residues in the CDR3. Per germline, CDR1 MGHDK and CDR2 SYGVNS. V dropped 11 bases and J dropped 4 bases, with 14 bases sitting between them.

The chain is built from TRBV3-1 (or the pseudogene TRBV3-2) and TRBJ1-3; D not resolved. Germline V gene lookup returns CDR1 LGHDT and CDR2 YNNKEL (reference sequence). Trimming left V 0 bases short and J 4 bases short, with 7 bases between. This CDR3 region has 14 residues. The CDR3 region has the DNA TGTGCCAGCAGCCAAGATATCGCGGGAAACACCATATATTTT. Amino acid sequence: CASSQDIAGNTIYF.

This clone was recorded only once. V gene TRBV5-4 combines with J gene TRBJ1-3; 8 nucleotides align to TRBD1. Germline V gives CDR1 SGHNT, CDR2 YYREEE (reference sequence). This CDR3 has 14 amino acids. The V gene end was trimmed by 5 bases and the J gene end by 3 bases; junction bases not matched to a gene: 4. The CDR3 coding sequence is TGTGCCAGCAGTCCCGACAGGGGTGGAAACACCATATATTTT. Its translation: CASSPDRGGNTIYF. Supplemented by reference TRBV5-4 and TRBJ1-3, the full variable domain reads ETGVTQSPTHLIKTRGQQVTLRCSSQSGHNTVSWYQQALGQGPQFIFQYYREEENGRGNFPPRFSGLQFPNYSSELNVNALELDDSALYLCASSPDRGGNTIYFGEGSWLTVV.

This clone showed up just once. In DNA, the CDR3 is TGTGCCATCAGAGTCGCTACTTACGCTGGAAACACCATATATTTT. Translated: CAIRVATYAGNTIYF. V and J are TRBV10-3 and TRBJ1-3, with no clear D. CDR1 and CDR2 from the germline V gene are ENHRY and SYGVKD. Trimming took 6 bases from V and 2 from J, leaving 14 bases between them. The CDR3 sequence is 15 residues long.

The gene calls are TRBV18 and TRBJ2-2; 7 bases are a match to TRBD2. This CDR3 region has 15 residues. CDR1 KGHSH and CDR2 LQKENI come from the germline V gene. The junction had 1 base not matched to a gene; V was cut back by 3 bases and J by 0 bases. CDR3 bases: TGTGCCAGCTCACCGGCGGGGGCGAACACCGGGGAGCTGTTTTTT. Translating gives CASSPAGANTGELFF.

The sample holds one count of this clone. The rearrangement uses TRBV27 and TRBJ2-1, with D possibly matching TRBD2 (5 bases). The germline CDR1 and CDR2 sequences are MNHEY and SMNVEV (reference sequence). V shed 5 bases and J shed 0 bases, with 11 bases lying between them. The CDR3 loop spans 15 amino acids. Here the CDR3 reads CASSTGGRSYNEQFF. The CDR3, as DNA: TGTGCCAGCAGTACTGGCGGGCGCTCCTACAATGAGCAGTTCTTC.

The genes are TRBV19 and TRBJ2-2; 7 bases match TRBD1. From germline, CDR1 is LNHDA and CDR2 SQIVND (reference sequence). The CDR3 runs 15 residues. V lost 11 bases, J lost 4 bases, and 13 bases stayed unmatched. The CDR3 region is CACSRTGGSTGELFF. Written as DNA, the CDR3 is TGTGCCTGTTCCCGGACAGGAGGTAGCACCGGGGAGCTGTTTTTT.

This clone was seen at least ten times. The chain recombines TRBV19 with TRBJ2-1; 7 bases align to TRBD1. After removal of 5 bases from V and 5 bases from J, the junction contained 9 bases not matched to a gene. The CDR3 covers 15 residues. From germline, CDR1 is LNHDA and CDR2 SQIVND (reference sequence). CDR3 sequence: CASSSPRGYNNEQFF. The CDR3 nucleotides read TGTGCCAGTAGTTCCCCCAGGGGGTATAACAATGAGCAGTTCTTC. The variable domain in full, completed from reference TRBV19 and TRBJ2-1, reads DGGITQSPKYLFRKEGQNVTLSCEQNLNHDAMYWYRQDPGQGLRLIYYSQIVNDFQKGDIAEGYSVSREKKESFPLTVTSAQKNPTAFYLCASSSPRGYNNEQFFGPGTRLTVL.

The chain has TRBV7-3 and TRBJ2-5, with 7 bases matching TRBD1. V shed 5 bases and J 5 bases; nucleotides not matched to a gene: 5. CDR3 length: 13 amino acids. Germline V gene sequence: CDR1 SGHTA, CDR2 FQGTGA. The CDR3 DNA reads as TGTGCCAGCAGCGCCTACAGGGGCGAGACCCAGTACTTC. Translated, it gives CASSAYRGETQYF.

There are a few counts of this clone. The chain employs TRBV4-2 and TRBJ1-2; D is perhaps TRBD1 (5 bases). This CDR3 region has 14 residues. CDR1 LGHNA and CDR2 YNFKEQ come from the germline V gene. The V and J ends lost 3 bases and 8 bases respectively, with 16 bases between them. CDR3 amino acids: CASSQANRDSGYTF. CDR3 DNA: TGTGCCAGCAGCCAGGCTAACCGGGACTCAGGCTACACCTTC.

The genes are TRBV30 and TRBJ1-4; TRBD1 agrees at 7 bases. Germline CDR1 and CDR2: GTSNPN and SVGIG (reference sequence). J lost 4 bases, V lost 4 bases, and 3 bases had no gene match. The CDR3 is 13 residues long. The CDR3 DNA reads TGTGCCTGGACGGGACAGATTAATGAAAAACTGTTTTTT. It encodes CAWTGQINEKLFF.

This clone was seen just once. The rearrangement links TRBV11-2 to TRBJ2-7; D ambiguous. The V gene's germline CDR1 is SGHAT and CDR2 FQNNGV. V was trimmed by 5 bases and J by 5 bases, leaving 16 bases between them. This CDR3 has 14 residues. As DNA, the CDR3 is TGTGCCAGCAGCCCCTCCCGGGTACACAACGAGCAGTACTTC. As protein: CASSPSRVHNEQYF.

The rearrangement uses TRBV7-3 and TRBJ2-7, with 7 bases that match TRBD2. Germline V CDR1 and CDR2: SGHTA, FQGTGA. The J segment lost 5 bases and the V segment lost 2 bases, leaving 0 bases of the junction unmatched. The CDR3 runs 12 residues. In DNA form, the CDR3 reads TGTGCCAGCAGCTTAGCGGGGGACGAGCAGTACTTC. It codes for CASSLAGDEQYF.

The gene calls are TRBV27 and TRBJ1-5; TRBD1 aligns across 7 bases. After removal of 5 bases from V and 5 bases from J, the junction contained 15 bases not matched to a gene. CDR1 MNHEY and CDR2 SMNVEV come from the germline V gene (reference sequence). The length of the CDR3 is 17 residues. The CDR3 loop is CASSIFLTGAHDQPQHF. DNA of the CDR3: TGTGCCAGCAGTATTTTTTTAACAGGGGCGCATGATCAGCCCCAGCATTTT.

This chain links TRBV28 with TRBJ2-7; 7 bases line up with TRBD2. CDR1 MDHEN and CDR2 SYDVKM come from the germline V gene. The CDR3 consists of 16 residues. The V and J ends lost 11 bases and 2 bases, in that order; junction bases with no gene match: 18. The CDR3 loop is CACRGVFPTITYEQYF. DNA for the CDR3: TGTGCCTGCCGGGGGGTATTTCCCACCATCACCTACGAGCAGTACTTC. The entire variable domain, with the rest obtained from reference TRBV28 and TRBJ2-7, is as follows: DVKVTQSSRYLVKRTGEKVFLECVQDMDHENMFWYRQDPGLGLRLIYFSYDVKMKEKGDIPEGYSVSREKKERFSLILESASTNQTSMYLCACRGVFPTITYEQYFGPGTRLTVT.

The V gene is TRBV9, the J gene TRBJ2-2; 8 nucleotides agree with TRBD1. This CDR3 region has 15 residues. Germline CDR1 SGDLS, CDR2 YYNGEE. With V trimmed by 4 bases and J by 1 base, 3 bases remained unmatched. Written as DNA, the CDR3 is TGTGCCAGCAGCATTACAGGGGGGAACACCGGGGAGCTGTTTTTT. The encoded protein is CASSITGGNTGELFF.

The chain has TRBV10-2 and TRBJ1-2; the D is unclear. Per germline, CDR1 WSHSY and CDR2 SAAADI. This CDR3 has 13 amino acids. V lost 3 bases, J lost 9 bases, and 14 bases lay in between. In nucleotides, the CDR3 is TGCGCCAGCAGTGAAGAGGCCCTCGGTAGCTACACCTTC. Translation gives CASSEEALGSYTF.

This chain joins TRBV6-5 and TRBJ1-3; D may be TRBD1 (6 bases). Germline loops: CDR1 MNHEY, CDR2 SVGAGI. This CDR3 is 14 amino acids long. V shed 5 bases and J shed 6 bases, with 14 bases lying between them. CDR3 DNA sequence: TGTGCCAGCAGTATTTGGACAGTTTCAAACACCATATATTTT. Its translation is CASSIWTVSNTIYF.

The chain couples TRBV24-1 to TRBJ2-3; 7 bases map to TRBD1. CDR1 is KGHDR, CDR2 SFDVKD, per germline. CDR3 length: 15 residues. V shed 3 bases, J shed 4 bases, and the junction held 6 bases outside the gene matches. This chain's CDR3 is CATSDLDRVPDTQYF. CDR3 nucleotides: TGTGCCACCAGTGATCTCGACAGGGTCCCAGATACGCAGTATTTT.

J is TRBJ1-2 and V is TRBV4-1, with a possible D match to TRBD1 (5 bases). The CDR3 spans 15 residues. The germline V gene has CDR1 MGHRA and CDR2 YSYEKL. V was pared by 0 bases and J by 6 bases, with 14 bases between. The CDR3 sequence is CASSQDPGGGDGYTF. CDR3 sequence (DNA): TGCGCCAGCAGCCAAGATCCGGGGGGAGGTGATGGCTACACCTTC.

V gene TRBV3-1 (or the pseudogene TRBV3-2) combines with J gene TRBJ1-1; TRBD1 matches at 7 bases. V gave up 2 bases and J gave up 8 bases; unmatched junction bases: 8. The CDR3 loop spans 14 amino acids. Per germline, CDR1 LGHDT and CDR2 YNNKEL (reference sequence). The CDR3 spells CASSQSTGDREAFF. The CDR3 DNA follows: TGTGCCAGCAGCCAAAGCACAGGGGACAGAGAAGCTTTCTTT.

The chain joins TRBV27 to TRBJ2-7; 8 positions match TRBD2. Trimming cost V 4 bases and J 2 bases; bases outside gene matches: 7. The germline V gene has CDR1 MNHEY and CDR2 SMNVEV (reference sequence). The CDR3 is 15 residues long. This CDR3 is CASSSPGLETYEQYF. CDR3 sequence (DNA): TGTGCCAGCAGTTCACCGGGACTAGAGACCTACGAGCAGTACTTC.

Note on this clone: Different DNA sequences within this sample yield the same CDR3. The gene calls are TRBV19 and TRBJ1-1, with a possible D match to TRBD1 (6 bases). Germline CDR1 is LNHDA and CDR2 is SQIVND (reference sequence). The CDR3 spans 15 residues. Trimming took off 0 bases at V and 4 bases at J, with 12 bases between the two ends. The CDR3 loop is CASSIDHRVGTEAFF. The CDR3 nucleotides read TGTGCCAGTAGTATAGATCACAGGGTAGGCACTGAAGCTTTCTTT.